One sample yielded the 16 T cell receptor beta chains listed below, sequenced in a study of tumor and adjacent non-tumor tissue in lung cancer. The template was RNA from unsorted bulk tissue. Three rounds of nested PCR, following a modified ARM-PCR protocol, produced the TCRbeta library. From the multiplex PCR reads, TCRdb called clonotypes with MiXCR, one entry per CDR3 protein. Of 85,000 to 100,000 distinct CDR3 sequences detected, just over 65% appear once; the ten largest clones hold around 16%. Sequenced sample: lung tumor tissue. The receptor set was obtained from a man in his sixties with non-small cell lung cancer.

In its sample, this clonotype was seen many times. This chain uses TRBV5-6 with TRBJ2-2, with D possibly TRBD1 on 6 matching bases. The germline CDR1 and CDR2 sequences are SGHDT and YYEEEE. V gave up 5 bases and J gave up 0 bases, with 11 bases separating them. This CDR3 comprises 15 residues. CDR3 sequence (DNA): TGTGCCAGCAGAAACAGGGTGCCGAACACCGGGGAGCTGTTTTTT. This translates into CASRNRVPNTGELFF.

As regards this clonotype: A single base separates this from a much larger clone, so it may be a read error. V is TRBV20-1 and J is TRBJ2-7; D is uncertain. V gave up 5 bases and J gave up 5 bases, with 13 bases separating them. The germline gives CDR1 DFQATT, CDR2 SNEGSKA (reference sequence). The CDR3 is made up of 12 amino acids. The chain's CDR3 is CSAQVVWDEQYF. The CDR3 DNA is TGCAGTGCTCAAGTGGTATGGGACGAGCAGTACTTC.

The table lists this clonotype with many counts. V gene TRBV7-9 combines with J gene TRBJ2-2, with D tentatively TRBD2 (6 bases). V was pared by 3 bases and J by 0 bases, with 11 bases between. The CDR3 length is 16 residues. Germline V gives CDR1 SEHNR, CDR2 FQNEAQ (reference sequence). The CDR3 DNA is TGTGCCAGCAGCTTCTCCGGGACTTCGAACACCGGGGAGCTGTTTTTT. This translates into CASSFSGTSNTGELFF.

With respect to this clonotype: The junction differs from germline at one of its ends, possibly a read error. This sequence joins TRBV6-6 and TRBJ1-2; D not certain. CDR3 length: 15 residues. The germline V gene has CDR1 MNHNY and CDR2 SVGAGI (reference sequence). DNA for the CDR3: TGTGCCAGCAGTCACCCCCCGGTTGGGGAGGTTGGCTACATCTTC. Protein sequence: CASSHPPVGEVGYIF.

The chain couples TRBV25-1 to TRBJ2-7; TRBD1 agrees at 8 bases. Germline assignment: CDR1 MGHDK and CDR2 SYGVNS. V shed 2 bases, J shed 4 bases, and the junction held 7 bases outside the gene matches. The CDR3 is 15 residues long. CDR3 sequence reads: CASSESGTGGYEQYF. The CDR3 coding sequence is TGTGCCAGCAGTGAAAGTGGTACAGGGGGGTACGAGCAGTACTTC.

The chain has TRBV24-1 and TRBJ2-3, with 7 bases identical to TRBD1. CDR3 length: 18 amino acids. Germline V lookup: CDR1 KGHDR, CDR2 SFDVKD. Trimming cost V 2 bases and J 4 bases; bases outside gene matches: 14. CDR3: CATSDSRYGDRKADTQYF. DNA for the CDR3: TGTGCCACCAGTGATTCTCGCTACGGGGACAGAAAAGCAGATACGCAGTATTTT.

As concerns this clonotype: An end of the junction differs from the germline gene, which may be a read error. The rearrangement uses TRBV7-9 and TRBJ2-5, with D unresolved. CDR1 SEHNR and CDR2 FQNEAQ come from the germline V gene (reference sequence). The CDR3 has 16 amino acids. Here the CDR3 reads CVSSLGGISYQETQYF. The CDR3 DNA reads as TGTGTCAGCAGCTTAGGTGGCATTTCATACCAAGAGACCCAGTACTTC.

Details on this clonotype: This may be a read error, as it is one base from a much larger clone. V usage is TRBV12-3 or TRBV12-4 and J usage is TRBJ1-5, with TRBD1 matching over 7 bases. CDR3 size: 14 residues. CDR3 DNA: TGTGTCAGCAGTCTTAGACAGGGAGCGGTTCCCCAGCATTTT. Translated: CVSSLRQGAVPQHF.

A remark on this clonotype: The conserved phenylalanine or tryptophan is not found at the CDR3 terminus, so this likely reflects a read error. The chain employs TRBV6-2 or TRBV6-3 and TRBJ2-1; 9 bases fit TRBD2. V was pared by 7 bases and J by 6 bases, with 7 bases of the junction left unmatched. The CDR3 totals 14 residues. Germline values: CDR1 MNHEY, CDR2 SVGEGT. In DNA, the CDR3 is TGTGCCAGCACAGCGACGGGACTAGCCAATGAGCAGTTCCTC. It specifies CASTATGLANEQFL.

Comments on this clonotype: A much bigger clone sits one base away, suggesting this may be a read error. The chain recombines TRBV7-8 with TRBJ2-7; D is perhaps TRBD1 or TRBD2 (6 bases each). Germline CDR1 is SGHVS and CDR2 is FQNEAQ. The CDR3 runs to 14 residues. The CDR3 sequence is CASSLVRGAYGQYF. The CDR3 bases are TGTGCCAGCAGCTTAGTAAGGGGGGCCTACGGGCAGTACTTC. The full variable domain, in which reference TRBV7-8 and TRBJ2-7 provide the parts outside the CDR3, is GAGVSQSPRYKVAKRGQDVALRCDPISGHVSLFWYQQALGQGPEFLTYFQNEAQLDKSGLPSDRFFAERPEGSVSTLKIQRTQQEDSAVYLCASSLVRGAYGQYFGPGTRLTVT.

This chain uses TRBV11-1 with TRBJ2-7; TRBD2 is a possible D gene (5 bases). The germline V gene encodes CDR1 SGHAT and CDR2 FQDESV (reference sequence). The ends were cut back, 6 bases at V and 0 bases at J, with 9 bases in the middle. This CDR3 comprises 13 residues. The CDR3 spells CASRGSVSYEQYF. As DNA, the CDR3 is TGTGCCAGCAGGGGGAGCGTCTCCTACGAGCAGTACTTC.

This clonotype was observed many times. The chain has TRBV28 and TRBJ2-7; 8 nucleotides match TRBD1. The length of the CDR3 is 14 residues. From germline, CDR1 is MDHEN and CDR2 SYDVKM. With 6 bases clipped from V and 5 bases from J, the junction kept 9 bases outside the gene matches. The CDR3 sequence is CASSAQGAEDEQYF. The CDR3 region has the DNA TGTGCCAGCAGCGCGCAGGGGGCAGAAGACGAGCAGTACTTC.

About this clonotype itself: One junction end does not reproduce the germline sequence, and a read error may be involved. The chain links TRBV12-3 or TRBV12-4 to TRBJ2-6, with a tentative D call TRBD2 (6 bases). CDR3 length equals 17 residues. The CDR3 region has the DNA TGTACTAGCAGTCCTGGGACTTCTGTCTCTGTGGCCAACGTCCTGACTTTC. It is translated as CTSSPGTSVSVANVLTF.

As concerns this clonotype: Being one base from a much bigger clone, this may be a read error. The CDR3 region has the DNA TGTGACAGCAGCCCAAGTAAGATTGGTGGCTACACCTTC. Encoded protein: CDSSPSKIGGYTF. The chain has TRBV7-9 and TRBJ1-2; the D is unclear. The V gene's germline CDR1 is SEHNR and CDR2 FQNEAQ (reference sequence). This CDR3 is 13 amino acids long.

V gene TRBV2 combines with J gene TRBJ2-7, with 9 bases that match TRBD1. Looked up from germline, CDR1 is SNHLY and CDR2 is FYNNEI. The CDR3 spans 14 residues. V was pared by 9 bases and J by 3 bases, with 9 bases of the junction left unmatched. This CDR3 reads CASNGQGKGYEQYF. CDR3 coding DNA: TGTGCCAGTAACGGACAGGGGAAGGGCTACGAGCAGTACTTC.

Remarks on this clonotype: A much larger clone is a single base away; this may be a read error. The chain links TRBV20-1 to TRBJ2-7; D possibly corresponds to TRBD2 (6 bases). From germline, CDR1 is DFQATT and CDR2 SNEGSKA (reference sequence). Trimming removed 3 bases at V and 3 bases at J, with 15 bases between. The CDR3 contains 14 residues. This chain's CDR3 is CSASTGETHYEQYF. The DNA for the CDR3 is TGCAGTGCTAGCACGGGAGAGACCCACTACGAGCAGTACTTC.